This TCR beta chain was sequenced for a study of vaccination and CD4 T cells after COVID-19. Points on this clonotype: The antigen is unknown.

The sample's treatment: approximately 9-day PBMC culture with coronavirus spike peptide pools or control peptides (ViraFEST assay). The Oncomine TCR Beta short-read assay was applied to DNA of cultured CD4+ T cells. TCRdb ran MiXCR on the PCR reads and lists one entry per CDR3 protein. The sample gives roughly 15,000 distinct CDR3 sequences, approximately 53% of which show up once; about 4.2% is in the top ten. The sequences come from CD4+ T cells from blood, cultured in vitro, collected before SARS-CoV-2 vaccination. This clonotype originated in a human donor who had recovered from COVID-19.

The CDR3 region is CSAYRGGTNEKLFF. CDR3 nucleotide sequence: TGCAGTGCATACCGGGGCGGCACTAATGAAAAACTGTTTTTT. V and J are TRBV20-1 and TRBJ1-4; D perhaps matches TRBD1 (5 bases). Germline CDR1 and CDR2: DFQATT and SNEGSKA (reference sequence). CDR3 size: 14 residues. The V gene lost 6 bases and the J gene lost 2 bases, with 13 bases spanning the gap.